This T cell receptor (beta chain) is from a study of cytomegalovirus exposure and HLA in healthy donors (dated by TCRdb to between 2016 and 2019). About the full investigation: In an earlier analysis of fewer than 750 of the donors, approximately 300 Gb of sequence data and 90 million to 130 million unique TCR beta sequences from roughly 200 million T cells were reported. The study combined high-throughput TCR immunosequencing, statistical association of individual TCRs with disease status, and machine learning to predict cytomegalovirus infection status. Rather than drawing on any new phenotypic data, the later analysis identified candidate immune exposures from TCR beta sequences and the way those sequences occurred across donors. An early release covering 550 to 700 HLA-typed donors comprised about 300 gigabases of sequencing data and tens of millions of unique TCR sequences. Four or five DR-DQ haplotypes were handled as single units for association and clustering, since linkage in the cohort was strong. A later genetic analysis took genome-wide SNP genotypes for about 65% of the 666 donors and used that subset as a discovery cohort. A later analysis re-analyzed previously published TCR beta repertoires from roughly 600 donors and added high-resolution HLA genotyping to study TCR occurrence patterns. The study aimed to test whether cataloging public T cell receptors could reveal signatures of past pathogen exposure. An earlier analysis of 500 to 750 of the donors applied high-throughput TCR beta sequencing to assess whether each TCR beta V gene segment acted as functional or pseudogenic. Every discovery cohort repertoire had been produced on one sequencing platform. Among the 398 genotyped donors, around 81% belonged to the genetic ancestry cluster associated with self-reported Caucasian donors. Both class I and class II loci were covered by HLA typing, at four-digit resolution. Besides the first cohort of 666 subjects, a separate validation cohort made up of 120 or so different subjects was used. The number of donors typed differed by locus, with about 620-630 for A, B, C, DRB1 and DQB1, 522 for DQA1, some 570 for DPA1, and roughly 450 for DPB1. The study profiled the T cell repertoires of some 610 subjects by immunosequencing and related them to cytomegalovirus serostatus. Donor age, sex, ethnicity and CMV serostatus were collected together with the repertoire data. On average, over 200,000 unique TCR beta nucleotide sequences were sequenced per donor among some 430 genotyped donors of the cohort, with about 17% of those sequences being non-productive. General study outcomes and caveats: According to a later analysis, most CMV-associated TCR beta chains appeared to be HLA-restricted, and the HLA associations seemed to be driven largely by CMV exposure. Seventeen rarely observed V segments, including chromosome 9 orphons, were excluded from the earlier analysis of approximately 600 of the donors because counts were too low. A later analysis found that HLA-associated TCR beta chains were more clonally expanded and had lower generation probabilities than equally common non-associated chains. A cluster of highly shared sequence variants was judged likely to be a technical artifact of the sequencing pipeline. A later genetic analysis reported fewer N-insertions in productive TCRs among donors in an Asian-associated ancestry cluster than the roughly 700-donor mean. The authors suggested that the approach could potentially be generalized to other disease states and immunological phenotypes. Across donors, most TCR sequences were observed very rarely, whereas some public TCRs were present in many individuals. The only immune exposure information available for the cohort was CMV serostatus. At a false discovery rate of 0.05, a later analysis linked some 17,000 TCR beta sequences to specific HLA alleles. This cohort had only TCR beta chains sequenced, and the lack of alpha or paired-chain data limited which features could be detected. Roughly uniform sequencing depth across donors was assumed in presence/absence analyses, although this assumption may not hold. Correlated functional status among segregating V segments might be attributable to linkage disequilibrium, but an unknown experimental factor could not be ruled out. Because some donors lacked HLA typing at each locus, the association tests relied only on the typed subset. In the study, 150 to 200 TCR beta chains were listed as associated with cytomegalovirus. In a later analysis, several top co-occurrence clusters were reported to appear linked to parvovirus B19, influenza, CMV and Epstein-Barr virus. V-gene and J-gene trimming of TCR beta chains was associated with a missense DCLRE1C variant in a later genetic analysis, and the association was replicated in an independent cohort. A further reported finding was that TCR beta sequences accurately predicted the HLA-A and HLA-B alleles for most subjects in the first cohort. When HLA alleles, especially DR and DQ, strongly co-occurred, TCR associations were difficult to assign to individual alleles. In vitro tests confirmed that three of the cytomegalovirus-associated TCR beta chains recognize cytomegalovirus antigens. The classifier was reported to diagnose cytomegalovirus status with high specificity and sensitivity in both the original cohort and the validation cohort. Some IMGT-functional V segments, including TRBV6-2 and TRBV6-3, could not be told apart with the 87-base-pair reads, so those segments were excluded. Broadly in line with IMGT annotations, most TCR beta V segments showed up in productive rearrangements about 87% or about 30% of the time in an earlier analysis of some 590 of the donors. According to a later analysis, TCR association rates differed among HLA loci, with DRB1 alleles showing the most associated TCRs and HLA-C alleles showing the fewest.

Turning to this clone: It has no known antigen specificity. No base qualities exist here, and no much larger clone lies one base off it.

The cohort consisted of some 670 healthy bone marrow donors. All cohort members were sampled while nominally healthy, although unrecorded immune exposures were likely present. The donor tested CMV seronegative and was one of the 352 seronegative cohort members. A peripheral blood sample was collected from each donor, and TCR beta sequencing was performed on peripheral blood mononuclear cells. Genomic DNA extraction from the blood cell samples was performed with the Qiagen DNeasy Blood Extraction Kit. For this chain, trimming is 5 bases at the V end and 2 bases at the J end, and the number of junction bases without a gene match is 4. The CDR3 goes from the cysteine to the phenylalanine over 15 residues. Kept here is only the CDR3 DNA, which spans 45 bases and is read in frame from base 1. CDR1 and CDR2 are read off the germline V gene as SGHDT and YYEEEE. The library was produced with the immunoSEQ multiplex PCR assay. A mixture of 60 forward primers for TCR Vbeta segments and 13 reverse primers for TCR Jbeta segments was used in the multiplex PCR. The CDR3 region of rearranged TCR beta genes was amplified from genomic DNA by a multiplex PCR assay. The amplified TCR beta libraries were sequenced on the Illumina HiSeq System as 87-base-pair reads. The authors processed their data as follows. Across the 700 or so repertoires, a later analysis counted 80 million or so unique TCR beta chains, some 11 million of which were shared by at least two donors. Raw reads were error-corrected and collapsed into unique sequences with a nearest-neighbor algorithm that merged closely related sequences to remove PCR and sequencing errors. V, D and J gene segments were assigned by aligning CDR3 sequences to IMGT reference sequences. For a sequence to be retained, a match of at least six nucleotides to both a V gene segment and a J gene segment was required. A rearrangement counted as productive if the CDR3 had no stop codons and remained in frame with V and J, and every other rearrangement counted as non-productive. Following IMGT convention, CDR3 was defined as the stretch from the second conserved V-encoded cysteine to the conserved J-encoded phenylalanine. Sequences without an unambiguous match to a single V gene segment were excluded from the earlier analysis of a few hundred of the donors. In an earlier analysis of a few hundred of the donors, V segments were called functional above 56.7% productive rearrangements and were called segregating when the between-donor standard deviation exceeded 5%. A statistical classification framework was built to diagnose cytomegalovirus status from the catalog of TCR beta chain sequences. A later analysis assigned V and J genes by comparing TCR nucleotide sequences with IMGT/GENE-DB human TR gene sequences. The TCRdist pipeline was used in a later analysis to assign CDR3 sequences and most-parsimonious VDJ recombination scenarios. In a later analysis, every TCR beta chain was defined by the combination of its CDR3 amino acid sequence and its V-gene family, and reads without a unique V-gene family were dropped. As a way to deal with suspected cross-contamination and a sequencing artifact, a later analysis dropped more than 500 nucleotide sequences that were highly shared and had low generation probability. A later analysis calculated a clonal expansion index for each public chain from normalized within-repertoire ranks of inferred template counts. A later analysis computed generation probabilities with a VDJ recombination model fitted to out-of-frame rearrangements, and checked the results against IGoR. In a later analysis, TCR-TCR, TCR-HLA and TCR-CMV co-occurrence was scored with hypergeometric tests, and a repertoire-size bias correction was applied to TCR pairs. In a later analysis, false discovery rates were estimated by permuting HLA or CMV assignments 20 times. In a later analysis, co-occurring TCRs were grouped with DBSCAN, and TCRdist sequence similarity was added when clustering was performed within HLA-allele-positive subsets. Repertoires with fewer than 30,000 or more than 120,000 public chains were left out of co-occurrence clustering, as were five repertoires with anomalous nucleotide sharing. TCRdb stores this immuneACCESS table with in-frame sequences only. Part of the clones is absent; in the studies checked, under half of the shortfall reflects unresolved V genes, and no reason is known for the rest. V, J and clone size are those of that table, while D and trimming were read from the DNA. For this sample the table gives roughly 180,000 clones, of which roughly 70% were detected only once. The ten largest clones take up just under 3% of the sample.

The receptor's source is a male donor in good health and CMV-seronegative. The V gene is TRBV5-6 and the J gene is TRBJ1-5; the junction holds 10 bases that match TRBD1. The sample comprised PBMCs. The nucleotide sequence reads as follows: TGTGCCAGCAGATTTGGGACAGGGGGCAATCAGCCCCAGCATTTT. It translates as CASRFGTGGNQPQHF. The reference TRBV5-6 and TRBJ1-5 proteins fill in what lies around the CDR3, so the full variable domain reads DAGVTQSPTHLIKTRGQQVTLRCSPKSGHDTVSWYQQALGQGPQFIFQYYEEEERQRGNFPDRFSGHQFPNYSSELNVNALLLGDSALYLCASRFGTGGNQPQHFGDGTRLSIL.